This note documents a single T cell receptor (beta chain) sequence. The antigen is not known. A single record per CDR3 protein comes from TCRdb applying MiXCR to the reads. This sample carries about a million distinct CDR3 sequences, about a third of them seen once, and the ten largest clones take around an eighth. CDR3 length equals 16 residues. The V gene end was trimmed by 0 bases and the J gene end by 2 bases; junction bases not matched to a gene: 4. Germline lookup yields CDR1 SGDLS and CDR2 YYNGEE. This entry comes from a study of T cell repertoires in cytomegalovirus infection. For the study at large: An indication of both CMV infection and matching HLA type came from public TCR beta signatures.

Broader study findings: CMV carriers with the relevant HLA were identified by cumulative public TCR beta family frequency. In two of eight donors, the top clonotype was HLA-C-restricted CMV-specific.

The material was cultured CD8+ T cells from PBMCs, obtained from culture after CMV antigen stimulation. The chain recombines TRBV9 with TRBJ2-3, with 9 bases matching TRBD2. This TCR came from a human donor in good health (CMV status not recorded). Some clones in this sample may be carry-over from other donors' samples. This CDR3 reads CASSVDGGGVTDTQYF. The CDR3 nucleotides are TGTGCCAGCAGCGTAGATGGCGGGGGGGTCACAGATACGCAGTATTTT.